These T cell receptor beta chains were read from a single sample in a study of human T cells and chemical hapten exposure. TCRdb processed the RACE reads anew with MiXCR; each CDR3 protein has one entry. The sample has some 400,000 distinct CDR3 sequences; roughly 5.3% are singletons. The sample here was whole blood, taken in connection with sensitization to the hapten diphenylcyclopropenone (DPC). These TCRs come from a woman aged 50 to 65 with alopecia areata. Some clones in this sample may be carry-over from other donors' samples. Both conserved end residues are part of each CDR3. The D gene is left open where the match is weak. The size field is filled for only some rows; it gives once, few, many or a size class.

CDR3: CASSLDMDTQYF
DNA: TGCGCCAGCAGCTTGGACATGGATACGCAGTATTTT
size: few
J: TRBJ2-3
D: .
V: TRBV5-1

CDR3: CASSLGAEEASYSGANVLTF
DNA: TGTGCCAGCTCTTTGGGGGCGGAGGAAGCGTCTTACTCTGGGGCCAACGTCCTGACTTTC
size: few
J: TRBJ2-6
D: .
V: TRBV12-3/TRBV12-4

CDR3: CASSLNPSQGNTEAFF
DNA: TGTGCCAGCAGTTTAAACCCCAGCCAGGGGAACACTGAAGCTTTCTTT
size: many
J: TRBJ1-1
D: .
V: TRBV27

CDR3: CASSSHTEARRKAFF
DNA: TGTGCCAGCAGCTCCCACACGGAGGCGAGGAGAAAAGCTTTCTTT
size: few
J: TRBJ1-1
D: .
V: TRBV5-4

CDR3: CASSSDPSTDTQYF
DNA: TGTGCCAGCAGCTCGGACCCTAGCACAGATACGCAGTATTTT
size: many
J: TRBJ2-3
D: .
V: TRBV5-4

CDR3: CASKTGTQEGTEAFF
DNA: TGTGCCAGCAAGACCGGGACCCAGGAGGGCACTGAAGCTTTCTTT
size: .
J: TRBJ1-1
D: .
V: TRBV2

CDR3: CASSYKLGSGANVLTF
DNA: TGTGCCAGCAGTTACAAACTGGGGAGTGGGGCCAACGTCCTGACTTTC
size: few
J: TRBJ2-6
D: .
V: TRBV6-2/TRBV6-3

CDR3: CASSLGGGVSGYTF
DNA: TGTGCCAGCAGCTTAGGAGGGGGAGTCTCTGGCTACACCTTC
size: many
J: TRBJ1-2
D: .
V: TRBV7-6

CDR3: CASSKAPEDIQYF
DNA: TGTGCCAGCAGCAAAGCGCCGGAGGACATTCAGTACTTC
size: few
J: TRBJ2-4
D: .
V: TRBV21-1

CDR3: CASSQGRALDF
DNA: TGTGCCAGCAGCCAAGGGAGGGCATTGGACTTC
size: .
J: TRBJ2-7
D: .
V: TRBV14

CDR3: CASSLIGGGAKNIQYF
DNA: TGTGCCAGCAGTTTAATCGGGGGGGGAGCCAAAAACATTCAGTACTTC
size: .
J: TRBJ2-4
D: TRBD2
V: TRBV12-3/TRBV12-4

CDR3: CATSDGTGRGDTQYF
DNA: TGTGCCACCAGTGATGGGACTGGCCGAGGAGATACGCAGTATTTT
size: many
J: TRBJ2-3
D: .
V: TRBV24-1

CDR3: CASIEGTANTEAFF
DNA: TGTGCCAGCATTGAAGGGACAGCGAACACTGAAGCTTTCTTT
size: .
J: TRBJ1-1
D: TRBD1
V: TRBV28

CDR3: CASSVDGGSGIYEQYF
DNA: TGTGCCAGCAGCGTAGATGGGGGTAGCGGGATCTACGAGCAGTACTTC
size: many
J: TRBJ2-7
D: TRBD2
V: TRBV9

CDR3: CASSSGQLRNQPQHF
DNA: TGTGCCAGCAGTTCGGGACAGTTGAGGAATCAGCCCCAGCATTTT
size: few
J: TRBJ1-5
D: TRBD1
V: TRBV28

CDR3: CSVGTGTGGGETQYF
DNA: TGCAGCGTTGGGACCGGGACAGGGGGCGGCGAGACCCAGTACTTC
size: many
J: TRBJ2-5
D: TRBD1
V: TRBV29-1

CDR3: CSATGTVNQPQHF
DNA: TGCAGTGCTACGGGGACAGTTAATCAGCCCCAGCATTTT
size: .
J: TRBJ1-5
D: TRBD1
V: TRBV20-1

CDR3: CAIRGQGNQPQHF
DNA: TGTGCCATCAGGGGACAGGGGAATCAGCCCCAGCATTTT
size: .
J: TRBJ1-5
D: TRBD1
V: TRBV10-3

CDR3: CASSYEGGRGEKLFF
DNA: TGTGCCAGCAGTTATGAGGGGGGCAGGGGCGAAAAACTGTTTTTT
size: .
J: TRBJ1-4
D: .
V: TRBV6-5

CDR3: CASSAGGQGSTGELFF
DNA: TGTGCCAGCAGCGCCGGGGGGCAGGGGAGCACCGGGGAGCTGTTTTTT
size: few
J: TRBJ2-2
D: .
V: TRBV9

CDR3: CASSSSRDSPLHF
DNA: TGTGCCAGCAGTTCTTCCAGAGATTCACCCCTCCACTTT
size: .
J: TRBJ1-6
D: .
V: TRBV12-3/TRBV12-4

CDR3: CASSPPGGRGTDTQYF
DNA: TGTGCCAGCTCACCACCCGGCGGGAGGGGCACAGATACGCAGTATTTT
size: .
J: TRBJ2-3
D: TRBD2
V: TRBV18

CDR3: CASSLLGDPDQPQHF
DNA: TGTGCCAGCAGTTTATTGGGGGACCCAGATCAGCCCCAGCATTTT
size: .
J: TRBJ1-5
D: .
V: TRBV12-3/TRBV12-4

CDR3: CASSLDNHEAFF
DNA: TGTGCCAGCAGCTTGGATAACCATGAGGCTTTCTTT
size: many
J: TRBJ1-1
D: .
V: TRBV5-6

CDR3: CASSQTTGPNTEAFF
DNA: TGCGCCAGCAGCCAGACGACAGGGCCGAACACTGAAGCTTTCTTT
size: .
J: TRBJ1-1
D: TRBD1
V: TRBV4-1

CDR3: CASSLAGRAQETQYF
DNA: TGTGCCAGCAGCTTAGCCGGACGGGCACAAGAGACCCAGTACTTC
size: many
J: TRBJ2-5
D: .
V: TRBV7-2

CDR3: CSGGDRARGYTF
DNA: TGCAGCGGAGGGGACAGGGCACGAGGCTACACCTTC
size: many
J: TRBJ1-2
D: TRBD1
V: TRBV29-1

CDR3: CASSWDGRDQPQHF
DNA: TGTGCCAGCAGCTGGGACGGAAGGGATCAGCCCCAGCATTTT
size: .
J: TRBJ1-5
D: .
V: TRBV27

CDR3: CASRETGTGNTEAFF
DNA: TGTGCCAGCAGGGAAACCGGGACAGGGAATACTGAAGCTTTCTTT
size: few
J: TRBJ1-1
D: TRBD1
V: TRBV5-5

CDR3: CASIIGLAGKETQYF
DNA: TGCGCCAGCATCATTGGACTAGCGGGGAAAGAGACCCAGTACTTC
size: many
J: TRBJ2-5
D: TRBD2
V: TRBV10-2

CDR3: CAWRKLGGISTEAFF
DNA: TGTGCCTGGAGGAAGTTAGGGGGGATTAGCACTGAAGCTTTCTTT
size: .
J: TRBJ1-1
D: .
V: TRBV30

CDR3: CASSLHGSREQYF
DNA: TGTGCCAGCAGCCTCCACGGTTCGCGGGAGCAGTACTTC
size: few
J: TRBJ2-7
D: .
V: TRBV6-2/TRBV6-3

CDR3: CASSRGETSYEQYF
DNA: TGTGCCAGCAGCCGAGGTGAGACCTCCTACGAGCAGTACTTC
size: few
J: TRBJ2-7
D: .
V: TRBV13

CDR3: CASSPPAVNEKLFF
DNA: TGTGCCAGCAGTCCACCAGCAGTTAATGAAAAACTGTTTTTT
size: few
J: TRBJ1-4
D: .
V: TRBV28

CDR3: CASSPTGGANGYTF
DNA: TGTGCCAGCAGTCCTACAGGGGGCGCGAATGGCTACACCTTC
size: many
J: TRBJ1-2
D: TRBD1
V: TRBV12-3/TRBV12-4

CDR3: CASSDSYGYTF
DNA: TGTGCCAGCAGTGACAGTTATGGCTACACCTTC
size: many
J: TRBJ1-2
D: .
V: TRBV6-5

CDR3: CASSVGGHSNQPQHF
DNA: TGTGCCAGCAGCGTAGGAGGGCATAGCAATCAGCCCCAGCATTTT
size: many
J: TRBJ1-5
D: .
V: TRBV9

CDR3: CASSQNPGLPYF
DNA: TGTGCCAGCAGCCAGAATCCGGGACTTCCTTATTTT
size: few
J: TRBJ2-3
D: .
V: TRBV3-1

CDR3: CASGRENPNEQFF
DNA: TGTGCCAGCGGGCGGGAGAACCCCAATGAGCAGTTCTTC
size: .
J: TRBJ2-1
D: TRBD2
V: TRBV2